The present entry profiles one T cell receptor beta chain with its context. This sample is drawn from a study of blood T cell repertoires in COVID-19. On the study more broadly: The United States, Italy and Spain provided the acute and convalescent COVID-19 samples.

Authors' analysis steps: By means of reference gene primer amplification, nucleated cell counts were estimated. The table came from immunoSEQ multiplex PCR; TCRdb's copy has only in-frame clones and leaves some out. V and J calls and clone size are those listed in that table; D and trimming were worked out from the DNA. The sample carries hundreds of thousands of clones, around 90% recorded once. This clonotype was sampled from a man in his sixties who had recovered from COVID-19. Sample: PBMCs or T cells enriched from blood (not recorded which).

CDR3 sequence: CASSISGQESNQPQHF. CDR3 bases: TGTGCCAGTAGTATTTCGGGACAGGAGAGCAATCAGCCCCAGCATTTT. The V and J genes are TRBV19 and TRBJ1-5, with TRBD1 matching over 8 bases. The V and J ends lost 3 bases and 1 base, in that order; junction bases with no gene match: 5. This CDR3 comprises 16 residues. Germline V gene data show CDR1 as LNHDA and CDR2 as SQIVND (reference sequence).